Listed here is a single T cell receptor beta chain. PCR was performed using 60 Vbeta and 13 Jbeta primers. Clones were read by immunoSEQ multiplex PCR, and TCRdb kept only the in-frame ones, dropping some. The sample holds about 140,000 clones, over 75% seen once. The data were taken from a study of cytomegalovirus exposure and HLA in healthy donors. The CDR3 consists of 14 residues. The ends were cut back, 5 bases at V and 7 bases at J, with 17 bases in the middle. CDR1 is LNHDA and CDR2 is SQIVND in the germline V gene (reference sequence). The chain has TRBV19 and TRBJ2-5; possibly TRBD1 for D (5 bases). The receptor was isolated from a middle-aged man in good health and CMV-seronegative. The material sequenced was PBMCs. In DNA, the CDR3 is TGTGCCAGTAGTCCAGGGCCAAATTCAGGGACCCAGTACTTC. As protein: CASSPGPNSGTQYF.